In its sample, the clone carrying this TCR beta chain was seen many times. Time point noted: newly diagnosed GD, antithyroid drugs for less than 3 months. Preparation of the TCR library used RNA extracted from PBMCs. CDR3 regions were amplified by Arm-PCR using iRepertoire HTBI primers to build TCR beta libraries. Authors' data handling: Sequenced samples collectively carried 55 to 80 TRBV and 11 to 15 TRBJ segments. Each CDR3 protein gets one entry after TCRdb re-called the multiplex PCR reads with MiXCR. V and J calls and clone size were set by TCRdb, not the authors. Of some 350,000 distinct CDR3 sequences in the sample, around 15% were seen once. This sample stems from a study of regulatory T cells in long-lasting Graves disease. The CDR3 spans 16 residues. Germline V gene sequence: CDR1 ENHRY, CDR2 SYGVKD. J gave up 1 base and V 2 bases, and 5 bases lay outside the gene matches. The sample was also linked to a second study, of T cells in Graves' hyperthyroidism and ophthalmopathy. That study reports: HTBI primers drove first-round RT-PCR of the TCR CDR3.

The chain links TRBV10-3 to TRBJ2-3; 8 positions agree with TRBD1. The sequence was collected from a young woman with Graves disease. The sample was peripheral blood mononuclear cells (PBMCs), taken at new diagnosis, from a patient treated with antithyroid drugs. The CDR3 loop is CAISETPGQGTDTQYF. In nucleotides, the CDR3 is TGTGCCATCAGTGAGACCCCGGGACAGGGCACAGATACGCAGTATTTT.